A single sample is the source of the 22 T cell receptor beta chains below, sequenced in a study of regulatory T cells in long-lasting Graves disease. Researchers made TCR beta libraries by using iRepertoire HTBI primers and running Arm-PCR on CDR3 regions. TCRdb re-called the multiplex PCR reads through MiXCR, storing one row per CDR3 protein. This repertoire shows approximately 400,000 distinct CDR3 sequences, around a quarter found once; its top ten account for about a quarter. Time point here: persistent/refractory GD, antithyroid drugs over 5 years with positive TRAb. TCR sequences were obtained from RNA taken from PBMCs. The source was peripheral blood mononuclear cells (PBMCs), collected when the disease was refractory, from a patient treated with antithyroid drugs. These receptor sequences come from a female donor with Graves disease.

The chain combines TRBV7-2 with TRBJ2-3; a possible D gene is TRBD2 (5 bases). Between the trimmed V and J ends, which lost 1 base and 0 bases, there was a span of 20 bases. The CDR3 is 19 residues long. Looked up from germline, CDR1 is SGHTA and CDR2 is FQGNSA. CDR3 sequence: CASSLEVSGGPTSTDTQYF. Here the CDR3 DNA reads TGTGCCAGCAGCTTAGAGGTTTCGGGCGGGCCAACTAGCACAGATACGCAGTATTTT.

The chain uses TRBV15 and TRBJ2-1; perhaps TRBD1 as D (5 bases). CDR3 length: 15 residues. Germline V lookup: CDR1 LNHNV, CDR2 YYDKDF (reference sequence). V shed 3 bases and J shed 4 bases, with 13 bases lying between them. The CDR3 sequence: CATSREIDSYNEQFF. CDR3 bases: TGTGCCACCAGCAGGGAAATAGACAGTTACAATGAGCAGTTCTTC.

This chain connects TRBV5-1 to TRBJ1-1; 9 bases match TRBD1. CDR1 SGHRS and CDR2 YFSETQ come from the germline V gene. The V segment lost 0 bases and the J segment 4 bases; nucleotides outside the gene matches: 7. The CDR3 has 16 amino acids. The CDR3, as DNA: TGCGCCAGCAGCTTGGGGGACAGGGTCAGCCTCACTGAAGCTTTCTTT. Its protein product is CASSLGDRVSLTEAFF. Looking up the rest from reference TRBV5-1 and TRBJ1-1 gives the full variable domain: KAGVTQTPRYLIKTRGQQVTLSCSPISGHRSVSWYQQTPGQGLQFLFEYFSETQRNKGNFPGRFSGRQFSNSRSEMNVSTLELGDSALYLCASSLGDRVSLTEAFFGQGTRLTVV.

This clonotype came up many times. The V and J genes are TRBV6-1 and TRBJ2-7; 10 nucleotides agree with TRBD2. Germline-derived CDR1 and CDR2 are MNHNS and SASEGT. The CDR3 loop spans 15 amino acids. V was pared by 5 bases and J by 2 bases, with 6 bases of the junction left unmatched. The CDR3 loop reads CASSPRTSGTYEQYF. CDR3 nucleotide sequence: TGTGCCAGCAGTCCCCGGACTAGCGGAACCTACGAGCAGTACTTC.

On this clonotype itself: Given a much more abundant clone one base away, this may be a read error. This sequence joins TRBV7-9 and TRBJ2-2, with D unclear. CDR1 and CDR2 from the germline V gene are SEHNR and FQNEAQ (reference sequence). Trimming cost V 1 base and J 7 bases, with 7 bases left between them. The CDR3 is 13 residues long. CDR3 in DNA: TGTGCCAGCAGCTTAGGTACCGGCGGGGAGCTGTTTTTT. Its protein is CASSLGTGGELFF.

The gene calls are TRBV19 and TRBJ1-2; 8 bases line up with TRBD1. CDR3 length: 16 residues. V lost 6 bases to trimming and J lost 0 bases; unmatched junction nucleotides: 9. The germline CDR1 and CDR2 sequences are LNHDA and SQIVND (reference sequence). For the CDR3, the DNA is TGTGCCAGTAGCGCCGGGACAGGCAAAGCTAACTATGGCTACACCTTC. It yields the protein CASSAGTGKANYGYTF.

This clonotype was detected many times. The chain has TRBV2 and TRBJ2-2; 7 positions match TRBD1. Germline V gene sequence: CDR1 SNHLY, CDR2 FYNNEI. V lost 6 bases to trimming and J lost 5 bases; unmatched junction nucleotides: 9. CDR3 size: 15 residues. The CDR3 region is CASRRQGSRTGELFF. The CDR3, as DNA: TGTGCCAGCAGGCGACAGGGTAGTAGGACCGGGGAGCTGTTTTTT.

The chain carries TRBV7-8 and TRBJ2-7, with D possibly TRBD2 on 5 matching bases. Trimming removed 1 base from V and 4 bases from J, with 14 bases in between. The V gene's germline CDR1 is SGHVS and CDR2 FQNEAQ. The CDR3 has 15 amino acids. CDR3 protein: CASSLVRGNGYEQYF. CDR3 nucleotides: TGTGCCAGCAGCTTAGTTCGGGGAAACGGGTACGAGCAGTACTTC.

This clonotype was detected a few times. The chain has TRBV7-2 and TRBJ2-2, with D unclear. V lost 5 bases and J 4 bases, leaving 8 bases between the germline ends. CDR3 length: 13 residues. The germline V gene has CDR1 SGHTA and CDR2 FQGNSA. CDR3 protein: CASSTTGTGELFF. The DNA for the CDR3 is TGTGCCAGCAGCACCACGGGCACCGGGGAGCTGTTTTTT. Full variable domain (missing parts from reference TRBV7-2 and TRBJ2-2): GAGVSQSPSNKVTEKGKDVELRCDPISGHTALYWYRQSLGQGLEFLIYFQGNSAPDKSGLPSDRFSAERTGGSVSTLTIQRTQQEDSAVYLCASSTTGTGELFFGEGSRLTVL.

The CDR3 loop reads CATSRLGMREGSYVTKNIQYF. In DNA, the CDR3 is TGTGCCACCAGCAGGCTGGGAATGCGGGAGGGCTCTTATGTAACCAAAAACATTCAGTACTTC. The chain recombines TRBV15 with TRBJ2-4, with 9 bases fitting TRBD2. V shed 3 bases and J 2 bases; nucleotides not matched to a gene: 20. The CDR3 is 21 residues long. Germline V gene sequence: CDR1 LNHNV, CDR2 YYDKDF (reference sequence).

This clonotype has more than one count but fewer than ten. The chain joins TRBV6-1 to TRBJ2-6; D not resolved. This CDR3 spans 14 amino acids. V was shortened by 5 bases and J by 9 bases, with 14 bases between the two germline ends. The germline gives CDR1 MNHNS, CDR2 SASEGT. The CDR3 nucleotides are TGTGCCAGCAGTAGGCAGGACCCCAGCAACGTCCTGACTTTC. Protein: CASSRQDPSNVLTF.

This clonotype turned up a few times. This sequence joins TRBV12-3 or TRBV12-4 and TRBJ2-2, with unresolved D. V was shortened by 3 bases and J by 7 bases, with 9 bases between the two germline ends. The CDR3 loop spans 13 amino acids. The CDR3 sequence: CASSFLGNGELFF. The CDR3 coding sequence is TGTGCCAGCAGTTTCCTAGGAAACGGGGAGCTGTTTTTT.

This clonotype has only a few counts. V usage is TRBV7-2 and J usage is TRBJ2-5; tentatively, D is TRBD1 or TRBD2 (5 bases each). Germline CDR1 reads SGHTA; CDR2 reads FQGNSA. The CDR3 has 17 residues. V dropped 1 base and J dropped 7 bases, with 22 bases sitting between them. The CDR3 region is CASSLEPPGLTGGTQYF. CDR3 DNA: TGTGCCAGCAGCTTAGAACCACCAGGGCTAACAGGAGGGACCCAGTACTTC. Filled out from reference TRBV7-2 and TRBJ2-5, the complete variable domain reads GAGVSQSPSNKVTEKGKDVELRCDPISGHTALYWYRQSLGQGLEFLIYFQGNSAPDKSGLPSDRFSAERTGGSVSTLTIQRTQQEDSAVYLCASSLEPPGLTGGTQYFGPGTRLLVL.

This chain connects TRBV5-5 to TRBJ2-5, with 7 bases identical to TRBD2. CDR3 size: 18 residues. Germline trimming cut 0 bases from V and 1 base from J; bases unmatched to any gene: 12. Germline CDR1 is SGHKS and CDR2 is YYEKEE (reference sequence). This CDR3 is CASSLELASSGTQETQYF. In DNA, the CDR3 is TGTGCCAGCAGCTTGGAGTTGGCGTCTAGCGGAACCCAAGAGACCCAGTACTTC.

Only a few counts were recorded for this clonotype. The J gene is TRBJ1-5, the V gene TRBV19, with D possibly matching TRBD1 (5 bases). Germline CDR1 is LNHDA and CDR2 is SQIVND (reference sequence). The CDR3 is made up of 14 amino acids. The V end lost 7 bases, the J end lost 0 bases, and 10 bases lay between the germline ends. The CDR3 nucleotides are TGTGCCAGTAACGACAGATATAGCAATCAGCCCCAGCATTTT. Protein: CASNDRYSNQPQHF.

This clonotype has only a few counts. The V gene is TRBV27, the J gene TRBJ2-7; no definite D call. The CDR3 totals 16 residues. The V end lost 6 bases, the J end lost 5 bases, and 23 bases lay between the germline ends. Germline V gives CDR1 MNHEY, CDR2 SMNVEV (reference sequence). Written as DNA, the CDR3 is TGTGCCAGCAGCCCTATAGCCACAAACCCTACCCACGAGCAGTACTTC. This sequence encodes CASSPIATNPTHEQYF.

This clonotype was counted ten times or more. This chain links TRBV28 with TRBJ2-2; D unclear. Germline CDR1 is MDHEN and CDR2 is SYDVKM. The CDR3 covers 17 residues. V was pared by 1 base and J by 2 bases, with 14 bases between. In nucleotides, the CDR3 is TGTGCCAGCAGTTTATCTCCCTTCAGGAGTAACACCGGGGAGCTGTTTTTT. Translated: CASSLSPFRSNTGELFF. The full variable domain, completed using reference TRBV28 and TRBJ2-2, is DVKVTQSSRYLVKRTGEKVFLECVQDMDHENMFWYRQDPGLGLRLIYFSYDVKMKEKGDIPEGYSVSREKKERFSLILESASTNQTSMYLCASSLSPFRSNTGELFFGEGSRLTVL.

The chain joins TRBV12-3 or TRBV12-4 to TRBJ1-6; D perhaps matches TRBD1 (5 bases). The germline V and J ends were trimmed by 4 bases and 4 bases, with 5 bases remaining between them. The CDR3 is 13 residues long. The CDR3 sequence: CASSSGYNSPLHF. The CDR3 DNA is TGTGCCAGCAGTTCAGGGTATAATTCACCCCTCCACTTT.

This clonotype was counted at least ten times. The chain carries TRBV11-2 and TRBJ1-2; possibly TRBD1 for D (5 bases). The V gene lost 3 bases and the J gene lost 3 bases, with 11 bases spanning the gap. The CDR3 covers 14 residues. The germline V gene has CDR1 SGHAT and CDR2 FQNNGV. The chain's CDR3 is CASSFSDNYYGYTF. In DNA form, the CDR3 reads TGTGCCAGCAGCTTCTCGGACAACTACTATGGCTACACCTTC.

The CDR3 is CASSSTISSGNTIYF. CDR3 DNA sequence: TGTGCCAGCAGCTCGACAATAAGCTCTGGAAACACCATATATTTT. This rearrangement joins TRBV7-2 to TRBJ1-3; D gene uncertain. The CDR3 contains 15 residues. Germline loops: CDR1 SGHTA, CDR2 FQGNSA. The V gene lost 4 bases and the J gene lost 0 bases, with 10 bases spanning the gap.

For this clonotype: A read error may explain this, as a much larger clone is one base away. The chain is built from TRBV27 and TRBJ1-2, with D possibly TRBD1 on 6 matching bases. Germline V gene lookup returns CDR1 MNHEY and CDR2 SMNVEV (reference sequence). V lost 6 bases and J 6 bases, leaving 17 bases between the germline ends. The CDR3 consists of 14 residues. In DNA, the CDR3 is TGTGCCAGCAGAAGGACCGGGGGCGCCCATGGCTACACCTTC. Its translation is CASRRTGGAHGYTF.

The CDR3 spells CAVSRDPYEQYF. Written as DNA, the CDR3 is TGTGCCGTAAGCAGAGACCCCTACGAGCAGTACTTC. The chain recombines TRBV30 with TRBJ2-7, with D uncertain. The CDR3 runs 12 residues. The V end lost 8 bases, the J end lost 2 bases, and 13 bases lay between the germline ends. Germline V CDR1 and CDR2: GTSNPN, SVGIG (reference sequence).